Shown below are 24 T cell receptor beta chains from a single sample sequenced in a study of cytomegalovirus exposure and HLA in healthy donors (dated 2017 in TCRdb). The library came from the immunoSEQ multiplex PCR assay. A mixture of 60 forward primers for TCR Vbeta segments and 13 reverse primers for TCR Jbeta segments was used in the multiplex PCR. Here the immuneACCESS table is served through TCRdb, limited to in-frame sequences with V and J called. Missing clones are a known gap in these copies; in checked studies unresolved V genes cover under half, and the rest lacks a known reason. Here the sample has 150,000 or so clones; around 75% occur a single time. The ten most abundant clones make up approximately 2.4% of the sample. Sequencing was carried out using PBMCs. All receptors come from a female donor in good health and CMV-seronegative.

The chain is built from TRBV7-3 and TRBJ2-3, with 8 bases matching TRBD2. Trimming took 3 bases from V and 4 from J; bases not matched to a gene: 3. Looked up from germline, CDR1 is SGHTA and CDR2 is FQGTGA. The CDR3 is 14 residues long. The CDR3 here is CASSFSGGADTQYF. The CDR3 DNA reads TGTGCCAGCAGCTTTTCGGGGGGGGCAGATACGCAGTATTTT.

The V gene is TRBV7-2, the J gene TRBJ1-6; the D gene is possibly TRBD1 (5 bases). Germline V gene lookup returns CDR1 SGHTA and CDR2 FQGNSA. The CDR3 runs to 16 residues. V lost 0 bases and J 7 bases, leaving 13 bases between the germline ends. CDR3 sequence: CASSLAGQGKNSPLHF. The CDR3 DNA sequence: TGTGCCAGCAGCTTAGCCGGGCAGGGCAAAAATTCACCCCTCCACTTT.

DNA for the CDR3: TGTGCCAGCAGTGAGGAGAGCGGGAGTTTTGCCGAGCAGTACTTC. Residues: CASSEESGSFAEQYF. This chain uses TRBV2 with TRBJ2-7, with 8 bases matching TRBD2. The CDR3 extends over 15 amino acids. Germline assignment: CDR1 SNHLY and CDR2 FYNNEI. V lost 3 bases, J lost 6 bases, and 10 bases stayed unmatched. The complete variable domain, with remaining parts taken from reference TRBV2 and TRBJ2-7, reads EPEVTQTPSHQVTQMGQEVILRCVPISNHLYFYWYRQILGQKVEFLVSFYNNEISEKSEIFDDQFSVERPDGSNFTLKIRSTKLEDSAMYFCASSEESGSFAEQYFGPGTRLTVT.

This clone showed up just a few times. The CDR3 sequence: CASSQDAGTGGTEAFF. CDR3 DNA: TGCGCCAGCAGCCAAGACGCTGGGACAGGGGGGACTGAAGCTTTCTTT. The chain links TRBV4-3 to TRBJ1-1; the match to TRBD1 covers 11 bases. CDR3 length: 16 amino acids. CDR1 and CDR2 from the germline V gene are LGHNA and YSLEER. V shed 0 bases and J 5 bases; nucleotides not matched to a gene: 5.

The chain carries TRBV2 and TRBJ1-2, with a weak D call TRBD1 (5 bases). V shed 2 bases and J shed 1 base, with 20 bases lying between them. CDR3 length: 18 residues. The germline V gene has CDR1 SNHLY and CDR2 FYNNEI. The CDR3 bases are TGTGCCAGCAGTGAAAATTTTTCAGGGATCGGTAATAACTATGGCTACACCTTC. This encodes CASSENFSGIGNNYGYTF.

This clone was recorded a few times. The genes are TRBV30 and TRBJ1-1, with D unresolved. Germline V gene lookup returns CDR1 GTSNPN and CDR2 SVGIG (reference sequence). Trimming took 0 bases from V and 1 from J, leaving 9 bases between them. The CDR3 is 14 residues long. CDR3 region: CAWSVFGSNTEAFF. In DNA form, the CDR3 reads TGTGCCTGGAGTGTATTCGGTTCGAACACTGAAGCTTTCTTT.

This clone was seen more than once but under ten times. V and J are TRBV28 and TRBJ2-1; the D gene is possibly TRBD1 (6 bases). CDR3 size: 14 residues. Germline V gene data show CDR1 as MDHEN and CDR2 as SYDVKM. V gave up 5 bases and J gave up 5 bases, with 13 bases separating them. CDR3 sequence reads: CASSRDRINNEQFF. The CDR3 bases are TGTGCCAGCAGTAGAGACAGGATTAACAATGAGCAGTTCTTC.

This chain uses TRBV19 with TRBJ2-2; TRBD1 might be the D (6 bases). CDR3 length equals 14 residues. The V end was cut by 8 bases, the J end by 2 bases, with 12 bases between. CDR1 is LNHDA, CDR2 SQIVND, per germline (reference sequence). CDR3 DNA: TGTGCCAGTTACCGGACAGCTAACACCGGGGAGCTGTTTTTT. Translated, it gives CASYRTANTGELFF.

The genes are TRBV30 and TRBJ2-2; 7 bases line up with TRBD1. In germline, CDR1 is GTSNPN, CDR2 SVGIG (reference sequence). The CDR3 sequence is 14 residues long. Germline trimming cut 0 bases from V and 4 bases from J; bases unmatched to any gene: 2. The CDR3 DNA reads TGTGCCTGGAGTGTACACAGGGGCACCGGGGAGCTGTTTTTT. Protein product: CAWSVHRGTGELFF.

J is TRBJ1-3 and V is TRBV10-1; D remains unclear. CDR3 length: 15 amino acids. Germline V gene sequence: CDR1 WNHNN, CDR2 SYGVQD (reference sequence). The V end lost 0 bases, the J end lost 0 bases, and 6 bases lay between the germline ends. The CDR3, as DNA: TGCGCCAGCAGTGAGTCTGCGGTCTCTGGAAACACCATATATTTT. It yields the protein CASSESAVSGNTIYF.

This chain connects TRBV11-1 to TRBJ2-7; D possibly corresponds to TRBD1 (5 bases). V was trimmed by 5 bases and J by 3 bases, leaving 11 bases between them. Germline lookup yields CDR1 SGHAT and CDR2 FQDESV (reference sequence). The length of the CDR3 is 13 residues. CDR3 in DNA: TGTGCCAGCAGCGGTGGGGCTTACTACGAGCAGTACTTC. It codes for CASSGGAYYEQYF.

The chain employs TRBV4-3 and TRBJ2-5; D not certain. V was clipped by 0 bases and J by 5 bases, with 10 bases between them. The CDR3 totals 14 residues. In germline, CDR1 is LGHNA, CDR2 YSLEER. CDR3 sequence reads: CASSQDLVLETQYF. CDR3 DNA sequence: TGCGCCAGCAGCCAAGATCTAGTGTTGGAGACCCAGTACTTC.

The rearrangement uses TRBV6-4 and TRBJ2-5; TRBD2 matches 14 bases. Trimming cost V 3 bases and J 5 bases; bases outside gene matches: 11. The CDR3 has 18 residues. Germline CDR1 reads MRHNA; CDR2 reads SNTAGT. The chain's CDR3 is CASSEPGTSGSQGETQYF. The CDR3 nucleotides read TGTGCCAGCAGTGAGCCCGGGACTAGCGGGAGTCAGGGTGAGACCCAGTACTTC.

The chain carries TRBV7-3 and TRBJ2-5; 8 bases are shared with TRBD2. Germline assignment: CDR1 SGHTA and CDR2 FQGTGA. With 5 bases clipped from V and 4 bases from J, the junction kept 3 bases outside the gene matches. The CDR3 sequence is 13 residues long. CDR3 residues: CASSPGGAETQYF. CDR3 nucleotides: TGTGCCAGCAGCCCCGGGGGGGCAGAGACCCAGTACTTC.

V gene TRBV7-9 combines with J gene TRBJ1-1; no reliable D call. This CDR3 has 14 amino acids. Germline V gene sequence: CDR1 SEHNR, CDR2 FQNEAQ (reference sequence). The V and J ends lost 1 base and 1 base respectively, with 7 bases between them. CDR3 DNA: TGTGCCAGCAGCTTAGGTCGGGGGAACACTGAAGCTTTCTTT. Residues: CASSLGRGNTEAFF.

The CDR3 here is CASSKLTGGGTEAFF. The CDR3 region has the DNA TGTGCCAGCAGCAAGCTTACAGGGGGAGGGACTGAAGCTTTCTTT. The genes are TRBV13 and TRBJ1-1; 8 nucleotides match TRBD1. The J segment lost 5 bases and the V segment lost 5 bases, leaving 10 bases of the junction unmatched. The germline gives CDR1 PRHDT, CDR2 FYEKMQ (reference sequence). This CDR3 has 15 residues.

The chain has TRBV6-1 and TRBJ2-2; D is uncertain. The germline V gene encodes CDR1 MNHNS and CDR2 SASEGT. CDR3 length equals 16 residues. The V end was cut by 0 bases, the J end by 5 bases, with 13 bases between. CDR3 in DNA: TGTGCCAGCAGTGAAGCTAAACTCCGAGGAACCGGGGAGCTGTTTTTT. Its translation is CASSEAKLRGTGELFF.

The chain carries TRBV7-2 and TRBJ1-2; no clear D gene. The length of the CDR3 is 13 residues. Trimming pared 5 bases from V and 4 bases from J, leaving 11 bases between. Germline CDR1 is SGHTA and CDR2 is FQGNSA. The CDR3 DNA is TGTGCCAGCAGCCCCGCGGGGAGCTATGGCTACACCTTC. Its translation is CASSPAGSYGYTF.

The V call is TRBV18, the J call TRBJ1-1; the D is unclear. V lost 1 base to trimming and J lost 5 bases, with 17 bases between them. Germline values: CDR1 KGHSH, CDR2 LQKENI. The CDR3 has 16 residues. The CDR3 coding sequence is TGTGCCAGCTCACCACTGGACTCTGGGCAGAGGACTGAAGCTTTCTTT. Translation gives CASSPLDSGQRTEAFF. The complete variable domain, with remaining parts taken from reference TRBV18 and TRBJ1-1, reads NAGVMQNPRHLVRRRGQEARLRCSPMKGHSHVYWYRQLPEEGLKFMVYLQKENIIDESGMPKERFSAEFPKEGPSILRIQQVVRGDSAAYFCASSPLDSGQRTEAFFGQGTRLTVV.

The chain combines TRBV4-1 with TRBJ2-5; D perhaps matches TRBD1 (6 bases). The J call is doubtful: the DNA matches TRBJ2-7 better. Germline CDR1 and CDR2: MGHRA and YSYEKL. The CDR3 contains 14 residues. The CDR3 is CASSLAPAGDEQYF. The CDR3 bases are TGCGCCAGCAGCCTAGCCCCCGCAGGGGACGAGCAGTACTTC.

This clone occurred once. The chain links TRBV7-3 to TRBJ2-5, with 8 bases fitting TRBD2. The CDR3 runs to 13 residues. V lost 5 bases to trimming and J lost 2 bases; unmatched junction nucleotides: 1. Germline V CDR1 and CDR2: SGHTA, FQGTGA. The DNA of the CDR3 is TGTGCCAGCAGCGAGCGGGGGCAAGAGACCCAGTACTTC. This encodes CASSERGQETQYF. The variable domain in full, completed from reference TRBV7-3 and TRBJ2-5, reads GAGVSQTPSNKVTEKGKYVELRCDPISGHTALYWYRQSLGQGPEFLIYFQGTGAADDSGLPNDRFFAVRPEGSVSTLKIQRTERGDSAVYLCASSERGQETQYFGPGTRLLVL.

The gene calls are TRBV7-9 and TRBJ1-2; D is unresolved. The CDR3 loop spans 18 amino acids. V lost 5 bases and J lost 7, with 29 bases in between. Germline V CDR1 and CDR2: SEHNR, FQNEAQ (reference sequence). The CDR3, as DNA: TGTGCCAGCAGCCAACCGTATATGAAAGGCCCGCGGGAGGGTGGCTACACCTTC. The encoded protein is CASSQPYMKGPREGGYTF. The full variable domain, completed using reference TRBV7-9 and TRBJ1-2, is DTGVSQNPRHKITKRGQNVTFRCDPISEHNRLYWYRQTLGQGPEFLTYFQNEAQLEKSRLLSDRFSAERPKGSFSTLEIQRTEQGDSAMYLCASSQPYMKGPREGGYTFGSGTRLTVV.

V gene TRBV18 combines with J gene TRBJ2-7, with 11 positions matching TRBD2. This CDR3 spans 14 amino acids. Trimming removed 3 bases from V and 6 bases from J; junction bases left unmatched: 4. Germline V CDR1 and CDR2: KGHSH, LQKENI. The CDR3 sequence is CASSPSGGVPEQYF. DNA for the CDR3: TGTGCCAGCTCACCTAGCGGGGGGGTGCCCGAGCAGTACTTC.

The chain joins TRBV28 to TRBJ1-4; D might be TRBD1 (6 bases). CDR1 is MDHEN and CDR2 is SYDVKM in the germline V gene. V lost 3 bases and J lost 3, with 11 bases in between. The CDR3 sequence is 15 residues long. The CDR3 DNA follows: TGTGCCAGCAGTTTTGGGGGCTCGGCTAATGAAAAACTGTTTTTT. Translated, it gives CASSFGGSANEKLFF.